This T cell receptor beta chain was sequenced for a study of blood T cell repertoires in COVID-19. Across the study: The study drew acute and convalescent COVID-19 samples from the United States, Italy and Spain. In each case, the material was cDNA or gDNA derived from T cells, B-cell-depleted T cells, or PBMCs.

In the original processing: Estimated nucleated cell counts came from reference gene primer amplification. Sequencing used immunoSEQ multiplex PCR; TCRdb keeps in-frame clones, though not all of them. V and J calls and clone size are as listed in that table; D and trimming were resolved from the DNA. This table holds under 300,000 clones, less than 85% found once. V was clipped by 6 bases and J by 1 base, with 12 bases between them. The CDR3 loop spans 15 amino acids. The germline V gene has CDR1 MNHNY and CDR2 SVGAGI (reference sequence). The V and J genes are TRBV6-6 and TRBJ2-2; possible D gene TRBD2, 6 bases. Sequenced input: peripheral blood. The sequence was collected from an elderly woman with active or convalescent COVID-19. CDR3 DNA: TGTGCCAGCAGCCCAGTGGGGGGGAACACCGGGGAGCTGTTTTTT. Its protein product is CASSPVGGNTGELFF.